Listed here are 25 T cell receptor beta chains from one sample, sequenced in a study of blood T cell repertoires in COVID-19. The method was immunoSEQ multiplex PCR; TCRdb's version includes in-frame clones alone and lacks a portion of them. The table shows fewer than 85,000 clones, with less than 95% occurring only once. Sequencing input: peripheral blood. The source is a woman aged 45-65 years in a cohort sampled during active COVID-19.

The rearrangement links TRBV6-5 to TRBJ2-1; 12 bases are a match to TRBD2. CDR3 length: 15 residues. Germline-derived CDR1 and CDR2 are MNHEY and SVGAGI. V was pared by 5 bases and J by 10 bases, with 9 bases of the junction left unmatched. The CDR3 DNA is TGTGCCAGCAGTCCGACTAGCGGGAGCCGCGGGGAGCAGTTCTTC. Its protein product is CASSPTSGSRGEQFF.

The rearrangement links TRBV6-2 or TRBV6-3 to TRBJ2-5, with a tentative D call TRBD2 (6 bases). Trimming took off 6 bases at V and 0 bases at J, with 20 bases between the two ends. The CDR3 is made up of 17 amino acids. Germline CDR1 MNHEY, CDR2 SVGEGT. Here the CDR3 DNA reads TGTGCCAGCAGCCCTAGTGATGCGGGGCTGTACCAAGAGACCCAGTACTTC. Translating gives CASSPSDAGLYQETQYF.

This clone came up once. The chain has TRBV5-8 and TRBJ2-2; D possibly corresponds to TRBD2 (6 bases). Germline values: CDR1 SGHTS, CDR2 YDEGEE. Trimming left V 5 bases short and J 2 bases short, with 25 bases between. The CDR3 has 19 residues. The CDR3 DNA reads as TGTGCCAGCAGGCGGGCCCTATCCGGGACTGGAATTAACACCGGGGAGCTGTTTTTT. Translating gives CASRRALSGTGINTGELFF.

The chain carries TRBV9 and TRBJ1-6, with no clear D. CDR1 SGDLS and CDR2 YYNGEE come from the germline V gene. The CDR3 sequence is 14 residues long. The ends were cut back, 4 bases at V and 8 bases at J, with 13 bases in the middle. CDR3 in amino acids: CASSLAGLDSPLHF. As DNA, the CDR3 is TGTGCCAGCAGCCTTGCGGGGTTGGATTCACCCCTCCACTTT.

The chain uses TRBV5-5 and TRBJ2-1; D remains ambiguous. V dropped 0 bases and J dropped 5 bases, with 9 bases sitting between them. The CDR3 totals 14 residues. In germline, CDR1 is SGHKS, CDR2 YYEKEE (reference sequence). CDR3 sequence reads: CASSLALTHNEQFF. The CDR3, as DNA: TGTGCCAGCAGCTTGGCACTCACCCACAATGAGCAGTTCTTC.

CDR3 in amino acids: CASSDDRGRETQYF. CDR3 sequence (DNA): TGTGCCAGCAGCGACGACAGGGGGAGGGAGACCCAGTACTTC. The chain recombines TRBV5-4 with TRBJ2-5; 9 bases match TRBD1. V dropped 4 bases and J dropped 5; count of bases not matched to a gene: 6. The CDR3 covers 14 residues. Germline V lookup: CDR1 SGHNT, CDR2 YYREEE (reference sequence).

J is TRBJ2-2 and V is TRBV5-1; 7 nucleotides match TRBD1. CDR1 is SGHRS, CDR2 YFSETQ, per germline. The trim removed 0 bases at V and 4 bases at J, leaving 15 bases unmatched. The CDR3 loop spans 19 amino acids. For the CDR3, the DNA is TGCGCCAGCAGCTTGGAACTTAGGCCTTTCAACAGGGGCACCGGGGAGCTGTTTTTT. This sequence encodes CASSLELRPFNRGTGELFF. The variable domain in full, with the rest retrieved from reference TRBV5-1 and TRBJ2-2, is KAGVTQTPRYLIKTRGQQVTLSCSPISGHRSVSWYQQTPGQGLQFLFEYFSETQRNKGNFPGRFSGRQFSNSRSEMNVSTLELGDSALYLCASSLELRPFNRGTGELFFGEGSRLTVL.

V is TRBV14 and J is TRBJ2-2, with 14 nucleotides matching TRBD2. Per germline, CDR1 SGHDN and CDR2 FVKESK. The J segment lost 3 bases and the V segment lost 5 bases, leaving 5 bases of the junction unmatched. This CDR3 region has 17 residues. This chain's CDR3 is CASSYPGLAGDTGELFF. The CDR3 coding sequence is TGTGCCAGCAGCTACCCGGGACTAGCGGGAGACACCGGGGAGCTGTTTTTT.

The J gene is TRBJ2-1, the V gene TRBV7-9; a weak D match, TRBD1 (5 bases). V lost 0 bases and J lost 1, with 13 bases in between. CDR3 length: 17 residues. Germline loops: CDR1 SEHNR, CDR2 FQNEAQ (reference sequence). CDR3 sequence reads: CASSLALGPQSYNEQFF. Written as DNA, the CDR3 is TGTGCCAGCAGCTTAGCGCTGGGGCCACAGTCCTACAATGAGCAGTTCTTC.

A few counts support this clone. The CDR3 nucleotides are TGTGCCACCAGCGGCGGAGGGACCCGGATTGGCGAGCAGTACTTC. It encodes CATSGGGTRIGEQYF. This chain connects TRBV15 to TRBJ2-7; D is perhaps TRBD2 (6 bases). The germline V and J ends were trimmed by 5 bases and 6 bases, with 20 bases remaining between them. Germline V gene lookup returns CDR1 LNHNV and CDR2 YYDKDF (reference sequence). This CDR3 is 15 amino acids long.

The rearrangement uses TRBV3-1 (or the pseudogene TRBV3-2) and TRBJ2-2; 7 bases line up with TRBD2. This CDR3 is 14 amino acids long. Germline values: CDR1 LGHDT, CDR2 YNNKEL (reference sequence). Germline trimming cut 4 bases from V and 1 base from J; bases unmatched to any gene: 0. The CDR3 coding sequence is TGTGCCAGCAGCCCTAGCGGGAACACCGGGGAGCTGTTTTTT. Translating it yields CASSPSGNTGELFF.

The chain recombines TRBV19 with TRBJ1-5, with 9 nucleotides matching TRBD1. Germline V CDR1 and CDR2: LNHDA, SQIVND (reference sequence). The CDR3 totals 15 residues. The V segment lost 7 bases and the J segment 4 bases; nucleotides outside the gene matches: 8. DNA of the CDR3: TGTGCCAGTATCTTGGACAGGGGAAGGAATCAGCCCCAGCATTTT. Encoded protein: CASILDRGRNQPQHF.

The V call is TRBV7-9, the J call TRBJ2-3; TRBD1 agrees at 7 bases. The CDR3 is 13 residues long. Germline CDR1 is SEHNR and CDR2 is FQNEAQ (reference sequence). The CDR3 loop is CAVGGQSTDTQYF. Written as DNA, the CDR3 is TGTGCAGTTGGGGGACAGAGCACAGATACGCAGTATTTT.

The rearrangement uses TRBV12-3 or TRBV12-4 and TRBJ2-7, with a weak D call TRBD2 (5 bases). This CDR3 spans 12 amino acids. V gave up 3 bases and J gave up 6 bases, with 9 bases separating them. The CDR3 sequence: CASSFVGGEQYF. In DNA, the CDR3 is TGTGCCAGCAGTTTTGTAGGAGGCGAGCAGTACTTC.

The V call is TRBV18, the J call TRBJ2-2; TRBD1 matches 7 bases. The CDR3 is made up of 18 amino acids. Germline V gene sequence: CDR1 KGHSH, CDR2 LQKENI. Losses at the gene ends were 5 bases for V and 3 bases for J; bases not matched to a gene: 15. CDR3 in amino acids: CASSTAFGAQGDTGELFF. The CDR3 coding sequence is TGTGCCAGCTCAACAGCTTTCGGGGCGCAGGGGGACACCGGGGAGCTGTTTTTT.

This chain links TRBV3-1 (or the pseudogene TRBV3-2) with TRBJ2-2; TRBD2 matches at 7 bases. J was trimmed by 6 bases and V by 6 bases; bases with no gene match: 1. The CDR3 consists of 12 residues. Germline CDR1 LGHDT, CDR2 YNNKEL (reference sequence). CDR3 sequence: CASSLAAGELFF. CDR3 DNA sequence: TGTGCCAGCAGTCTAGCGGCCGGGGAGCTGTTTTTT.

The V call is TRBV28, the J call TRBJ1-1; 7 nucleotides align to TRBD1. The germline V gene encodes CDR1 MDHEN and CDR2 SYDVKM. Trimming cost V 7 bases and J 6 bases; bases outside gene matches: 11. The CDR3 sequence is 14 residues long. CDR3 protein: CASTEGGRRPEAFF. The CDR3 DNA reads as TGTGCCAGCACCGAAGGGGGCCGTCGGCCTGAAGCTTTCTTT. The full variable domain, in which reference TRBV28 and TRBJ1-1 provide the parts outside the CDR3, is DVKVTQSSRYLVKRTGEKVFLECVQDMDHENMFWYRQDPGLGLRLIYFSYDVKMKEKGDIPEGYSVSREKKERFSLILESASTNQTSMYLCASTEGGRRPEAFFGQGTRLTVV.

This chain connects TRBV19 to TRBJ1-5, with D possibly being TRBD1 (5 bases). Germline CDR1 LNHDA, CDR2 SQIVND (reference sequence). Trimming removed 9 bases from V and 2 bases from J, with 17 bases in between. The CDR3 spans 15 residues. The CDR3 spells CASRQNSQGNQPQHF. Here the CDR3 DNA reads TGTGCCAGCAGACAGAACTCTCAGGGCAATCAGCCCCAGCATTTT.

This chain links TRBV28 with TRBJ2-1; 10 nucleotides line up with TRBD1. With 2 bases clipped from V and 4 bases from J, the junction kept 14 bases outside the gene matches. The CDR3 consists of 19 residues. Germline V lookup: CDR1 MDHEN, CDR2 SYDVKM. CDR3 DNA sequence: TGTGCCAGCAGTTTAGAGGGGTTTTCGGGACAGGGGATTTACAATGAGCAGTTCTTC. Its protein is CASSLEGFSGQGIYNEQFF.

The rearrangement joins TRBV9 to TRBJ1-2; TRBD1 is a possible D gene (6 bases). V lost 3 bases and J 4 bases, leaving 10 bases between the germline ends. The CDR3 sequence is 13 residues long. CDR1 SGDLS and CDR2 YYNGEE come from the germline V gene. The CDR3, as DNA: TGTGCCAGCAGCGCTCAGGGGTTCTATGGCTACACCTTC. This translates into CASSAQGFYGYTF.

This chain links TRBV27 with TRBJ1-2; 7 bases are a match to TRBD1. Germline V lookup: CDR1 MNHEY, CDR2 SMNVEV (reference sequence). The CDR3 spans 13 residues. V shed 10 bases, J shed 3 bases, and the junction held 8 bases outside the gene matches. CDR3: CATSDRRDYGYTF. CDR3 nucleotide sequence: TGTGCCACCTCGGACAGGAGAGACTATGGCTACACCTTC.

This clone was observed a few times. The chain couples TRBV6-5 to TRBJ1-2; D not resolved. Trimming took 6 bases from V and 8 from J, leaving 13 bases between them. From germline, CDR1 is MNHEY and CDR2 SVGAGI. This CDR3 has 12 amino acids. CDR3 in amino acids: CASRETYGGYTF. In nucleotides, the CDR3 is TGTGCCAGCAGGGAGACCTACGGGGGCTACACCTTC.

This sequence joins TRBV19 and TRBJ2-1, with a tentative D call TRBD2 (6 bases). Per germline, CDR1 LNHDA and CDR2 SQIVND (reference sequence). V gave up 6 bases and J gave up 7 bases, with 22 bases separating them. The CDR3 runs to 16 residues. In DNA form, the CDR3 reads TGTGCCAGTAGACCGGAAGGAGGGCCCTCAAGGAATGAGCAGTTCTTC. Residues: CASRPEGGPSRNEQFF. The complete variable domain, with remaining parts taken from reference TRBV19 and TRBJ2-1, reads DGGITQSPKYLFRKEGQNVTLSCEQNLNHDAMYWYRQDPGQGLRLIYYSQIVNDFQKGDIAEGYSVSREKKESFPLTVTSAQKNPTAFYLCASRPEGGPSRNEQFFGPGTRLTVL.

The chain combines TRBV28 with TRBJ1-5; the D is unclear. V gave up 10 bases and J gave up 6 bases, with 16 bases separating them. This CDR3 contains 13 residues. CDR1 and CDR2 from the germline V gene are MDHEN and SYDVKM. The CDR3 nucleotides read TGTGCCACTCTAGACCAGCCTACTCAGCCCCAGCATTTT. Translation gives CATLDQPTQPQHF.

This rearrangement joins TRBV2 to TRBJ1-3; D remains ambiguous. Per germline, CDR1 SNHLY and CDR2 FYNNEI. With 7 bases removed from V and 2 bases from J, the gap between germline ends came to 12 bases. The CDR3 is made up of 14 amino acids. The CDR3 sequence is CASTSLRAGNTIYF. CDR3 nucleotides: TGTGCCAGCACTAGTCTCCGGGCTGGAAACACCATATATTTT.